The present entry profiles one T cell receptor beta chain with its context. The data derive from a study of blood T cell repertoires in COVID-19. At the level of the study: Samples of COVID-19 (acute and convalescent) were obtained from the United States, Italy and Spain. PBMCs, B-cell-depleted T cells, or T cells provided the cDNA or gDNA that made up the material.

The germline V gene has CDR1 MDHEN and CDR2 SYDVKM. With 11 bases removed from V and 1 base from J, the gap between germline ends came to 14 bases. The CDR3 spans 14 residues. Per the authors' pipeline: Reference gene primer amplification gave nucleated cell count estimates. Using immunoSEQ multiplex PCR, the repertoire was profiled, and TCRdb retains in-frame clones only, with some absent. D and trimming come from the DNA, and the V and J calls and clone size come from that table. The sample records 100,000 to 150,000 clones, just under 80% being singletons. The chain carries TRBV28 and TRBJ2-2; D is undetermined. What was sequenced was peripheral blood. The receptor was derived from a human donor in a cohort sampled during active COVID-19. The CDR3 nucleotides are TGTGCCGACTCGTCGGCGGAGAACACCGGGGAGCTGTTTTTT. Residues: CADSSAENTGELFF.